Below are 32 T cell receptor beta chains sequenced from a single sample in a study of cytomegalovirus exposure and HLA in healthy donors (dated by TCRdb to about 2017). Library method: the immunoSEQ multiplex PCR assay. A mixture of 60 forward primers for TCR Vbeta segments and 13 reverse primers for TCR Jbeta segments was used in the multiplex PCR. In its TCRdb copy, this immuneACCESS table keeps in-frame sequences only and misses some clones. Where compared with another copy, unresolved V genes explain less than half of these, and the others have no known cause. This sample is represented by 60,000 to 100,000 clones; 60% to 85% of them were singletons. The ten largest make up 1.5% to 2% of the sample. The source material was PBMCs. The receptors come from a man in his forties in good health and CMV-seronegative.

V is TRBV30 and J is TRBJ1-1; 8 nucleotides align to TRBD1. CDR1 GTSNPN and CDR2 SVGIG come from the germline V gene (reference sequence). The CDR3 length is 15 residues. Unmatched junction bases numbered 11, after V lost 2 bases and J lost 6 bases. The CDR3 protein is CAWSPVGQGSSEAFF. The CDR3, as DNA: TGTGCCTGGAGTCCGGTTGGACAGGGTTCGTCTGAAGCTTTCTTT.

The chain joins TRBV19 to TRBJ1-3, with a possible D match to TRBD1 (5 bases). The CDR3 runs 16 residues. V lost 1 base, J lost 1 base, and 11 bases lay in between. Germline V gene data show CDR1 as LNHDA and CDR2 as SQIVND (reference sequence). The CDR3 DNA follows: TGTGCCAGTAGTATAGGAGACAGCCATTCTGGAAACACCATATATTTT. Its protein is CASSIGDSHSGNTIYF. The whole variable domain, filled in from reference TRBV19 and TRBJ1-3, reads DGGITQSPKYLFRKEGQNVTLSCEQNLNHDAMYWYRQDPGQGLRLIYYSQIVNDFQKGDIAEGYSVSREKKESFPLTVTSAQKNPTAFYLCASSIGDSHSGNTIYFGEGSWLTVV.

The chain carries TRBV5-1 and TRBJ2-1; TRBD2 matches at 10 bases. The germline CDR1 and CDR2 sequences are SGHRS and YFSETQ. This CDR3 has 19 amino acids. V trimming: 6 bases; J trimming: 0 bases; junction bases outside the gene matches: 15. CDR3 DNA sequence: TGCGCCAGCATGGGGAAGCGGGAGGGCCGGAAGAGCTCCTACAATGAGCAGTTCTTC. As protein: CASMGKREGRKSSYNEQFF.

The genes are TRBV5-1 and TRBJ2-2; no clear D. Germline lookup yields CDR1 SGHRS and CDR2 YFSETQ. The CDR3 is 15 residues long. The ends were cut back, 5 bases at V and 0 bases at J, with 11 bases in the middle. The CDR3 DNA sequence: TGCGCCAGCAGACTCTCATCCACGAACACCGGGGAGCTGTTTTTT. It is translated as CASRLSSTNTGELFF.

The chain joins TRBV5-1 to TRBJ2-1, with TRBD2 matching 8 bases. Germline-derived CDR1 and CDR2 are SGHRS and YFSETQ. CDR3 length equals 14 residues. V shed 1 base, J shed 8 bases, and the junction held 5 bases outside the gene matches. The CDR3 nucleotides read TGCGCCAGCAGCTTGTCCAGCGGGAGCGATGAGCAGTTCTTC. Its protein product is CASSLSSGSDEQFF.

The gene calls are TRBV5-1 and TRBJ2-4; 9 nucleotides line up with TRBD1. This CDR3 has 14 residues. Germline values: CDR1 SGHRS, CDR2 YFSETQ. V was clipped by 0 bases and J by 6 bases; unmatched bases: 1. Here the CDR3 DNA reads TGCGCCAGCAGCTTGGAGGGACAGGGAAACATTCAGTACTTC. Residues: CASSLEGQGNIQYF.

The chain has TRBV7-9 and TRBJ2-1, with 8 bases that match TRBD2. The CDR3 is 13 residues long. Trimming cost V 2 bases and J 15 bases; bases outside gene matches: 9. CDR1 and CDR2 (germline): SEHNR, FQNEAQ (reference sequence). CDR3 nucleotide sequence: TGTGCCAGCAGCTTATCCGGGGGGGCTGACACGTTCTTC. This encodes CASSLSGGADTFF.

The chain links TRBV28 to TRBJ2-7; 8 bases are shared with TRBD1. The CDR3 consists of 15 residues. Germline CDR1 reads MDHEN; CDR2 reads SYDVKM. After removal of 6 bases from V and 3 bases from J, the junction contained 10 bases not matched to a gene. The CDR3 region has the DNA TGTGCCAGCAGACGCGACAGGGGTTTCCTCTACGAGCAGTACTTC. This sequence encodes CASRRDRGFLYEQYF.

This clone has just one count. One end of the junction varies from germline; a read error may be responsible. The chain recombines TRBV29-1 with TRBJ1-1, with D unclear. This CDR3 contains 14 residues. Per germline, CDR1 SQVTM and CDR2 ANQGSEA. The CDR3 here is CRVVSRHTGTEAFF. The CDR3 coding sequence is TGCAGAGTTGTGAGTCGGCATACGGGCACTGAAGCTTTCTTT.

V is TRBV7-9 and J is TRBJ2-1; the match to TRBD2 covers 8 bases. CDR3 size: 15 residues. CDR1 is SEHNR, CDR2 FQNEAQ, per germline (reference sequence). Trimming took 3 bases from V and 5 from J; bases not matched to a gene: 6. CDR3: CASSLLAGLHNEQFF. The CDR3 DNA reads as TGTGCCAGCAGCTTGCTAGCGGGCCTACACAATGAGCAGTTCTTC.

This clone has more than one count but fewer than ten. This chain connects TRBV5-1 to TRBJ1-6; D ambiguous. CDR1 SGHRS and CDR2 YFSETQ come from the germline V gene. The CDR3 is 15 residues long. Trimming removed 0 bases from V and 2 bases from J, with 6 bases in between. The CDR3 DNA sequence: TGCGCCAGCAGCTTGGGGGCCACCTATAATTCACCCCTCCACTTT. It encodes CASSLGATYNSPLHF.

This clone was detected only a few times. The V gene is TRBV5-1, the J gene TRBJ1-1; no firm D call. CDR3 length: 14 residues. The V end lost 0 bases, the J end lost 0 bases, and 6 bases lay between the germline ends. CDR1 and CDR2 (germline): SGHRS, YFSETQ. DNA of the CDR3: TGCGCCAGCAGCTTGGACAGTCTGAACACTGAAGCTTTCTTT. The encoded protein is CASSLDSLNTEAFF.

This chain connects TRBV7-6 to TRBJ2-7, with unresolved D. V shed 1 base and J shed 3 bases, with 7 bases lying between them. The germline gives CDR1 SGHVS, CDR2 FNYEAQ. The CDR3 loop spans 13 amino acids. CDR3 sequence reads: CASSLGQIYEQYF. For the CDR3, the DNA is TGTGCCAGCAGCTTAGGGCAGATCTACGAGCAGTACTTC. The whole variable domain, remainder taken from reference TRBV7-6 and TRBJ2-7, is GAGVSQSPRYKVTKRGQDVALRCDPISGHVSLYWYRQALGQGPEFLTYFNYEAQQDKSGLPNDRFSAERPEGSISTLTIQRTEQRDSAMYRCASSLGQIYEQYFGPGTRLTVT.

The CDR3 nucleotides are TGTGCCAGTAGTACTTCGGGGGTAGAGGGTGAAAAACTGTTTTTT. Protein sequence: CASSTSGVEGEKLFF. The J gene is TRBJ1-4, the V gene TRBV19; weak D call: TRBD1 (5 bases). Germline CDR1 and CDR2: LNHDA and SQIVND (reference sequence). Trimming took off 4 bases at V and 7 bases at J, with 16 bases between the two ends. The CDR3 length is 15 residues.

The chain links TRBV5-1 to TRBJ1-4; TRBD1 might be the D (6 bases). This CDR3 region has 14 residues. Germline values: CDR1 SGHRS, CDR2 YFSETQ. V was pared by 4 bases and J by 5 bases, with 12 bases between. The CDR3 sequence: CASSHGTRNEKLFF. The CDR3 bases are TGCGCCAGCAGCCACGGGACACGGAATGAAAAACTGTTTTTT.

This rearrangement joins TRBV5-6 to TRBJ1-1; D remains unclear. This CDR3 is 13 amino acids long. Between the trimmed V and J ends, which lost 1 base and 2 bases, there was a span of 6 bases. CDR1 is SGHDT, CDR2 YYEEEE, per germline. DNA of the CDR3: TGTGCCAGCAGCTTGACAGTTAACACTGAAGCTTTCTTT. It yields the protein CASSLTVNTEAFF.

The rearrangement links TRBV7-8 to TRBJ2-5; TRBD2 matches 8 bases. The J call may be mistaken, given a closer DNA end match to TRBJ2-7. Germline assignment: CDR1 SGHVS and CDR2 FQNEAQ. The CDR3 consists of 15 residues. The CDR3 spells CASTDRRTSFYEQYF. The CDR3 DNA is TGTGCCAGCACCGACCGGAGGACTAGCTTCTACGAGCAGTACTTC.

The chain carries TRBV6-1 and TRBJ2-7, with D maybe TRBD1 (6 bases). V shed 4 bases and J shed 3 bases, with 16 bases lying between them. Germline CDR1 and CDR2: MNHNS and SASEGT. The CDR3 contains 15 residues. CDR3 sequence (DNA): TGTGCCAGCAGTGCCACCCAGGGGTTCGGCTACGAGCAGTACTTC. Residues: CASSATQGFGYEQYF.

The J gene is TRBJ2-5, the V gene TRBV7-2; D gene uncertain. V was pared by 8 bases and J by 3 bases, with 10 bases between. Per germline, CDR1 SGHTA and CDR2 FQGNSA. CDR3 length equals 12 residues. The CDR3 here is CASSVNEETQYF. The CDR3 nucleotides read TGTGCCAGCTCGGTAAACGAAGAGACCCAGTACTTC. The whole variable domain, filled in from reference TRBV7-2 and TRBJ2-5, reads GAGVSQSPSNKVTEKGKDVELRCDPISGHTALYWYRQSLGQGLEFLIYFQGNSAPDKSGLPSDRFSAERTGGSVSTLTIQRTQQEDSAVYLCASSVNEETQYFGPGTRLLVL.

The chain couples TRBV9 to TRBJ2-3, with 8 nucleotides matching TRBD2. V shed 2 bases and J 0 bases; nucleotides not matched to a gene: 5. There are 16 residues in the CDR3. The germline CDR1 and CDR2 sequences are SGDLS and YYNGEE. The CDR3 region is CASSVVAGRSTDTQYF. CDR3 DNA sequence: TGTGCCAGCAGCGTCGTAGCGGGGAGAAGCACAGATACGCAGTATTTT.

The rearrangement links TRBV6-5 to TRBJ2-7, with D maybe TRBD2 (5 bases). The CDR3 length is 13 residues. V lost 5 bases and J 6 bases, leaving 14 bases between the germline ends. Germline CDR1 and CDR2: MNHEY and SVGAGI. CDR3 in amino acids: CASSRNGIPEQYF. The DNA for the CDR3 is TGTGCCAGCAGTCGTAACGGGATTCCCGAGCAGTACTTC.

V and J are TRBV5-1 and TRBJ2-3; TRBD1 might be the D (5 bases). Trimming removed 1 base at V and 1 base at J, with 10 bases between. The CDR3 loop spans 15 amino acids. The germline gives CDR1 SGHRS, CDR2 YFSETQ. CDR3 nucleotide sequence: TGCGCCAGCAGCTTGATCGAAGGGGGCACAGATACGCAGTATTTT. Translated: CASSLIEGGTDTQYF.

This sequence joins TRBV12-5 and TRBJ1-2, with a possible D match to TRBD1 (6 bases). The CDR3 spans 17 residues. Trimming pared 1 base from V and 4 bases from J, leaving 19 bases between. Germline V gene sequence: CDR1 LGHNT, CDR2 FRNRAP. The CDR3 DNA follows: TGTGCTAGTGGTTTGGCTCCCGGGACATTGACCTCCTATGGCTACACCTTC. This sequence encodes CASGLAPGTLTSYGYTF.

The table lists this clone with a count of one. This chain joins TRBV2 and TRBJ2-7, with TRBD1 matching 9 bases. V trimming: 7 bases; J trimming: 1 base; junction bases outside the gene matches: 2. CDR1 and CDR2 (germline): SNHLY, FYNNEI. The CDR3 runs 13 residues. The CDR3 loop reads CASNRGHSYEQYF. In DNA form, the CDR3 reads TGTGCCAGCAACAGGGGGCATTCCTACGAGCAGTACTTC.

The CDR3 DNA reads TGTGCCAGCAGCTTAGATTTCTCGGGGAACATTCAGTACTTC. Amino acid sequence: CASSLDFSGNIQYF. This chain connects TRBV11-2 to TRBJ2-4; D is perhaps TRBD2 (5 bases). Per germline, CDR1 SGHAT and CDR2 FQNNGV. The CDR3 has 14 amino acids. Trimming left V 0 bases short and J 7 bases short, with 10 bases between.

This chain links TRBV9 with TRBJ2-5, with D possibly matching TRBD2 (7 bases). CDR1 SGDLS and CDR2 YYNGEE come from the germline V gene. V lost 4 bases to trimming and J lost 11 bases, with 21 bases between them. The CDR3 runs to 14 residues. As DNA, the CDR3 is TGTGCCAGCAGCCCAGGGGCGGGGGCGCGAGAGCAGTACTTC. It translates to CASSPGAGAREQYF.

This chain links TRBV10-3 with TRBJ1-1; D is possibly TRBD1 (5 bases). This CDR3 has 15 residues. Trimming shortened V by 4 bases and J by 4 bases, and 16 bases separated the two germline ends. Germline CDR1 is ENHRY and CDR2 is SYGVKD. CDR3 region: CAISAKTGGVTEAFF. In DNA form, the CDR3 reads TGTGCCATCAGTGCGAAAACAGGTGGGGTCACTGAAGCTTTCTTT.

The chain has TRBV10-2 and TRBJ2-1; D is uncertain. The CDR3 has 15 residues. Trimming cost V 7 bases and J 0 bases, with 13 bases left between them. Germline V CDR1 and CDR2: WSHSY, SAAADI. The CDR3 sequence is CASNPAVSSYNEQFF. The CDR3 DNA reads TGCGCCAGCAACCCGGCGGTGAGCTCCTACAATGAGCAGTTCTTC.

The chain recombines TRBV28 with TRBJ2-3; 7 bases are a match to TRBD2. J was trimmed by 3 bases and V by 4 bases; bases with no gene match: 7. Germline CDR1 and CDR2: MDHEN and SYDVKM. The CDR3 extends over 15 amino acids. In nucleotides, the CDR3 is TGTGCCAGCAGTTCGCCAGCGGGATCAACAGATACGCAGTATTTT. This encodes CASSSPAGSTDTQYF.

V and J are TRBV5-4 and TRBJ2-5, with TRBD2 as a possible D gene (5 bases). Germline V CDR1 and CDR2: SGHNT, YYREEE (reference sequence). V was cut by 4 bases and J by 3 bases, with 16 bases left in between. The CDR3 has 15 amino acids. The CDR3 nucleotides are TGTGCCAGCAGCCCGGGGTCGTCCGACAAAGAGACCCAGTACTTC. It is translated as CASSPGSSDKETQYF.

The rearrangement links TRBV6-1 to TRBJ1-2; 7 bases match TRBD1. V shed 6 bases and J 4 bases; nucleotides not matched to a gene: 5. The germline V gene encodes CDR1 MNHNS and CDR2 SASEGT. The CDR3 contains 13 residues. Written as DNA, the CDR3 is TGTGCCAGCAGACAGACAGGGTCCTATGGCTACACCTTC. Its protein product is CASRQTGSYGYTF.

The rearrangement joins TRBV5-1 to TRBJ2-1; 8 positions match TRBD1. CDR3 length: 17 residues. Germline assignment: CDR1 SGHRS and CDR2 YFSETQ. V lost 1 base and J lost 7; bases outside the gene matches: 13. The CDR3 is CASSLLSIGQGRNEQFF. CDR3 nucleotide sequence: TGCGCCAGCAGCTTGTTGTCTATCGGACAGGGCCGAAATGAGCAGTTCTTC.